A selection of T cell receptor beta chains follows, all from one sample in a study of post-analysis software for immune sequencing data. Via MiXCR, TCRdb re-called the PCR reads, giving one row per CDR3 protein. In the table there are more than 500,000 distinct CDR3 sequences, around 36% of which are singletons. The sequencing sample was made of blood. The receptors shown here come from a girl aged 2-17 years with multiple sclerosis. Both conserved end residues are part of each CDR3. D genes are given only for firm matches. Some rows mark clone size as missing; the rest say once, few, many or name a class of expanded clone.

v_gene	d_gene	j_gene	abundance	CDR3nt	CDR3aa
TRBV12-3/TRBV12-4	-	TRBJ1-5	-	TGTGCCAGCAGTGTTGGGGGGGATCAGCCCCAGCATTTT	CASSVGGDQPQHF
TRBV12-3/TRBV12-4	TRBD2	TRBJ2-1	-	TGTGCCAGCAGTGCCGGAGGAGCGGGGGGGAGCTCCTACAATGAGCAGTTCTTC	CASSAGGAGGSSYNEQFF
TRBV7-2	TRBD2	TRBJ2-5	-	TGTGCCAGCAGCCCTGGGGTAGCGGGGCAAGAGACCCAGTACTTC	CASSPGVAGQETQYF
TRBV7-9	-	TRBJ2-3	-	TGTGCCAGCAGCTCAATAGCTATTTCGCAGTATTTT	CASSSIAISQYF
TRBV12-3/TRBV12-4	-	TRBJ2-7	once	TGTGCCAGCAGCCGAGATTCCTACGGGCAGTACTTC	CASSRDSYGQYF
TRBV6-6	-	TRBJ2-6	many	TGTGCCAGCAGTTACTACGTACGGGCGTCTGGGGCCAACGTCCTGACTTTC	CASSYYVRASGANVLTF
TRBV24-1	TRBD1	TRBJ2-5	few	TGTGCCACCAGAGGACAGGGGAAAGAGACCCAGTACTTC	CATRGQGKETQYF
TRBV12-3/TRBV12-4	-	TRBJ2-7	-	TGTGCCAGCAAGTACAGGGTCGTCAATGAGCAGTACTTC	CASKYRVVNEQYF
TRBV20-1	TRBD2	TRBJ2-3	many	TGCAGTGCCCCGCTAGCGGGGGGCCCGGATACGCAGTATTTT	CSAPLAGGPDTQYF
TRBV25-1	TRBD1	TRBJ1-6	few	TGTGCCAGCACAGACAGGGGGACGGGACCCCTCCACTTT	CASTDRGTGPLHF
TRBV12-3/TRBV12-4	TRBD2	TRBJ2-3	-	TGTGCCAGCAGTCCGGGACTAGCGGGGGCGGCAGATACGCAGTATTTT	CASSPGLAGAADTQYF
TRBV3-1	-	TRBJ2-3	few	TGTGCCAGCAGCCACCGAGACGCCACAGATACGCAGTATTTT	CASSHRDATDTQYF
TRBV2	TRBD1	TRBJ1-1	-	TGTGCCAGCACCGCACAGGGGGCCGGCACTGAAGCTTTCTTT	CASTAQGAGTEAFF
TRBV12-3/TRBV12-4	-	TRBJ2-3	many	TGTGCCAGCAGTCCCAGAGTTACAGCAGATGTGCAGTATTTT	CASSPRVTADVQYF
TRBV20-1	-	TRBJ2-7	-	TGCAGTGCCAAAACAGGGAGCGACGAGCAGTACTTC	CSAKTGSDEQYF
TRBV4-2	-	TRBJ2-5	few	TGTGCCAGCAGCCAAGCAGGAATCAGGGGGGGGGAGACCCAGTACTTC	CASSQAGIRGGETQYF
TRBV5-1	TRBD1	TRBJ1-1	few	TGCGCCAGCAGCTGGGGACAGGGGTTGACTGAAGCTTTCTTT	CASSWGQGLTEAFF
TRBV28	-	TRBJ2-3	few	TGTGCCAGCAGTTTAGGTCTGAGACAGAGCACAGATACGCAGTATTTT	CASSLGLRQSTDTQYF
TRBV12-3/TRBV12-4	TRBD1	TRBJ2-1	-	TGTGCCAGCAGTTTTCAGGCAGGGGGCACCTACAATGAGCAGTTCTTC	CASSFQAGGTYNEQFF
TRBV12-3/TRBV12-4	TRBD1	TRBJ1-3	-	TGTGCCAGCAGAGTTGACAGGGCTGGAAACACCATATATTTT	CASRVDRAGNTIYF
TRBV3-1	-	TRBJ2-7	few	TGTGCCAGCAGCCAGTTCAGTAGTATGGTAAACTACGAGCAGTACTTC	CASSQFSSMVNYEQYF
TRBV5-1	-	TRBJ2-1	-	TGCGCCAGCAGCCCAAGCGCGGGCTCCTACAATGAGCAGTTCTTC	CASSPSAGSYNEQFF
TRBV6-1	TRBD2	TRBJ2-1	few	TGTGCCAGCAGCCCGAGCGGGGGGGTCAATGAGCAGTTCTTC	CASSPSGGVNEQFF
TRBV5-1	-	TRBJ2-5	-	TGCGCCAGCAGCTTGGCCAGGGCAGCCCAAGAGACCCAGTACTTC	CASSLARAAQETQYF
TRBV7-2	-	TRBJ2-1	-	TGTGCCAGCAGCCCCGACGGGGGTCTGTTACGTGAGCAGTTCTTC	CASSPDGGLLREQFF
TRBV24-1	-	TRBJ1-4	-	TGTGCCACCAGTGCGAGGGATACGATGGAAAAACTGTTTTTT	CATSARDTMEKLFF
TRBV12-3/TRBV12-4	TRBD2	TRBJ2-1	-	TGTGCCAGCGGTGGACTAGCTCGCAATGAGCAGTTCTTC	CASGGLARNEQFF
TRBV20-1	-	TRBJ1-1	-	TGCAGTGCTAGAGACTCACCCCGGGGACAGAACACTGAAGCTTTCTTT	CSARDSPRGQNTEAFF
TRBV20-1	-	TRBJ2-7	-	TGCAGTGCTAGTAAAGGGGCGCCCGGGGACGAGCAGTACTTC	CSASKGAPGDEQYF
TRBV2	TRBD2	TRBJ2-5	-	TGTGCCAGCAGAGGGAAGCGGGGCCCGCCCACAACGGAGCAGTACTTC	CASRGKRGPPTTEQYF
TRBV7-8	TRBD2	TRBJ2-2	-	TGTGCCAGCAGCCCGGCTTTTCTCCTCACTAGCGAGAACACCGGGGAGCTGTTTTTT	CASSPAFLLTSENTGELFF
TRBV29-1	-	TRBJ2-7	-	TGCAGCGCTCGTGGACAGACCGCGCCGCGCGAGCAGTACTTC	CSARGQTAPREQYF
TRBV25-1	-	TRBJ2-3	few	TGTGCCAGCAGTGATCAGGGAGGTGGCACAGATACGCAGTATTTT	CASSDQGGGTDTQYF
TRBV20-1	TRBD2	TRBJ2-3	few	TGCAGTGCAACCGGGACTAAGATTACGCAGTATTTT	CSATGTKITQYF
TRBV6-1	TRBD1	TRBJ2-4	-	TGTGCCAGCAGCACCTCACCGGGACAGGGGGCGGGCGGCATTCAGTACTTC	CASSTSPGQGAGGIQYF
TRBV20-1	-	TRBJ2-3	-	TGCAGTGCGGGTGCGGGAGATACGCAGTATTTT	CSAGAGDTQYF
TRBV20-1	-	TRBJ1-6	-	TGCAGTGCTGGGGAAACGGACGTATCACCCCTCCACTTT	CSAGETDVSPLHF
TRBV6-5	TRBD1	TRBJ2-5	few	TGTGCCAGCAGTCGCCGGGACAGGGTAGGAACCCAGTACTTC	CASSRRDRVGTQYF
TRBV12-5	TRBD2	TRBJ2-1	few	TGTGCTAGTGGTCCGACTAGCGGGGGGGCGTACAATGAGCAGTTCTTC	CASGPTSGGAYNEQFF
TRBV12-3/TRBV12-4	TRBD1	TRBJ2-7	-	TGTGCCAGCAGGACGACAGGGGGACCCCCCTACGAGCAGTACTTC	CASRTTGGPPYEQYF
TRBV6-6	TRBD1	TRBJ1-2	-	TGTGCCAGCAGTTACTCGGAGGGACAGATAACCAACTATGGCTACACCTTC	CASSYSEGQITNYGYTF
TRBV20-1	TRBD1	TRBJ2-5	-	TGCAGTGCTAGGCCTGGACAGGTTGAAGAGACCCAGTACTTC	CSARPGQVEETQYF
TRBV6-1	TRBD1	TRBJ2-5	few	TGTGCCAGCAGAGAACTCGGGACAGGGGGCCACCAAGAGACCCAGTACTTC	CASRELGTGGHQETQYF
TRBV29-1	-	TRBJ2-7	-	TGCAGCGTTGGGGGGGGCAGGGTCTACGAGCAGTACTTC	CSVGGGRVYEQYF
TRBV12-3/TRBV12-4	-	TRBJ1-5	once	TGTGCCAGCAGTTTTATGTCCGGGGCCAGGGATCAGCCCCAGCATTTT	CASSFMSGARDQPQHF